This is a list of T cell receptor beta chains from one sample in a study of blood T cell repertoires in COVID-19. Sequencing used immunoSEQ multiplex PCR; TCRdb keeps in-frame clones, though not all of them. Here the sample spans about 120,000 clones, around nine tenths being singletons. Sample: peripheral blood. These receptors were collected from a man between 40 and 49 years old with acute or convalescent COVID-19. The CDR3 runs from the conserved cysteine through the conserved F or W. Fields, in order: clone size, V gene, D gene, J gene, CDR3 DNA, CDR3 protein. D genes are given only for firm matches. Where a row states a size, it is once, few, many or the class of an expanded clone; other rows omit it.

abundance: NA
v_gene: TRBV10-1
d_gene: NA
j_gene: TRBJ2-1
CDR3nt: TGCGCCAGCAGTGAGTCCAGGGGGGGACAGGACTACAATGAGCAGTTCTTC
CDR3aa: CASSESRGGQDYNEQFF

abundance: NA
v_gene: TRBV6-2/TRBV6-3
d_gene: NA
j_gene: TRBJ2-7
CDR3nt: TGTGCCAGCAGTTACCGTAGAGAGGCTATCTACGAGCAGTACTTC
CDR3aa: CASSYRREAIYEQYF

abundance: few
v_gene: TRBV14
d_gene: TRBD1
j_gene: TRBJ2-5
CDR3nt: TGTGCCAGCAGCCCGTGGACAGGGCGAGCGGTGGAGACCCAGTACTTC
CDR3aa: CASSPWTGRAVETQYF

abundance: NA
v_gene: TRBV5-5
d_gene: NA
j_gene: TRBJ1-5
CDR3nt: TGTGCCAGCAGCCCTGACAGCTACAATCAGCCCCAGCATTTT
CDR3aa: CASSPDSYNQPQHF

abundance: NA
v_gene: TRBV5-3
d_gene: NA
j_gene: TRBJ2-7
CDR3nt: TGTGCCAGAAGCTTGCGCATTAGGGGCAGGGTATACGAGCAGTACTTC
CDR3aa: CARSLRIRGRVYEQYF

abundance: NA
v_gene: TRBV9
d_gene: NA
j_gene: TRBJ1-1
CDR3nt: TGTGCCAGCAGCCCCACACCGAACACTGAAGCTTTCTTT
CDR3aa: CASSPTPNTEAFF

abundance: NA
v_gene: TRBV5-3
d_gene: TRBD1
j_gene: TRBJ1-4
CDR3nt: TGTGCCAGTTCTCTAGGGGACAGGGTTTGTGAAAAACTGTTTTTT
CDR3aa: CASSLGDRVCEKLFF

abundance: NA
v_gene: TRBV6-6
d_gene: TRBD1
j_gene: TRBJ2-5
CDR3nt: TGTGCCAGCAGAAGGGACAGCAACCAAGAGACCCAGTACTTC
CDR3aa: CASRRDSNQETQYF

abundance: once
v_gene: TRBV6-5
d_gene: NA
j_gene: TRBJ2-2
CDR3nt: TGTGCCAGCAGTTACTCCGCCGGGGAGCTGTTTTTT
CDR3aa: CASSYSAGELFF

abundance: NA
v_gene: TRBV24-1
d_gene: NA
j_gene: TRBJ1-2
CDR3nt: TGTGCCACCAGTGACTACGGACAGCTTGGCTACACCTTC
CDR3aa: CATSDYGQLGYTF

abundance: NA
v_gene: TRBV30
d_gene: NA
j_gene: TRBJ1-1
CDR3nt: TGTGCCTGGAATAACCAGGGGAGGAACACTGAAGCTTTCTTT
CDR3aa: CAWNNQGRNTEAFF

abundance: NA
v_gene: TRBV9
d_gene: NA
j_gene: TRBJ1-5
CDR3nt: TGTGCCAGCAGCGTAAGGGGGGGAGCGGATCAGCCCCAGCATTTT
CDR3aa: CASSVRGGADQPQHF

abundance: NA
v_gene: TRBV7-2
d_gene: TRBD1
j_gene: TRBJ2-7
CDR3nt: TGTGCCAGCAGGGGACAGGGGTGGAACGAGCAGTACTTC
CDR3aa: CASRGQGWNEQYF

abundance: NA
v_gene: TRBV27
d_gene: NA
j_gene: TRBJ2-2
CDR3nt: TGTGCCAGCAGGACTTCGCAGAGCACCGGGGAGCTGTTTTTT
CDR3aa: CASRTSQSTGELFF